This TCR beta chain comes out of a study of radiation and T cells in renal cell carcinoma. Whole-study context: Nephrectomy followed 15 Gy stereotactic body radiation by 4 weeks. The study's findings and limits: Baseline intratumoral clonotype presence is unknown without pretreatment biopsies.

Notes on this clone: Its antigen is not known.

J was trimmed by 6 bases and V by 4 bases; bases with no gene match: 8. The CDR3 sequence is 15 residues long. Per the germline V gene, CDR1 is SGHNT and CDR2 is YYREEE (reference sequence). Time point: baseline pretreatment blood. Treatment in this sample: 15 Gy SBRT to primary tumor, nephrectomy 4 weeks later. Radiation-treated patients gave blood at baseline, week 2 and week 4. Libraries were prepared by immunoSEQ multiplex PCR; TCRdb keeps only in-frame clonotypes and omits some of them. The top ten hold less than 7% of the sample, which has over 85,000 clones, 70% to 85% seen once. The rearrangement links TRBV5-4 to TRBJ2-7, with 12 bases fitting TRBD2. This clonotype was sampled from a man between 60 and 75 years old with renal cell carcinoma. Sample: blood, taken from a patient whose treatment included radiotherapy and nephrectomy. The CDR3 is CASSEGLAGTSEQYF. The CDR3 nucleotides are TGTGCCAGCAGCGAAGGACTAGCGGGAACATCCGAGCAGTACTTC.